One sample yielded the 19 T cell receptor beta chains listed below, sequenced in a study of shared clonotypes between healthy human individuals. Clones were read by immunoSEQ multiplex PCR, and TCRdb kept only the in-frame ones, dropping some. The table includes some 1 million clones, under 80% detected once. The material sequenced was memory CD4+ T cells sorted from blood. Subset defined: CD45RA-negative fraction. Receptors originate from a man younger than 30 in good health.

This clone turned up a few times. The rearrangement uses TRBV14 and TRBJ2-7; 10 nucleotides agree with TRBD2. Germline CDR1 is SGHDN and CDR2 is FVKESK. The CDR3 is made up of 16 amino acids. The trim removed 4 bases at V and 5 bases at J, leaving 11 bases unmatched. Here the CDR3 DNA reads TGTGCCAGCAGCCCCCTGGGGCTAGCGGGAGTCGACGAGCAGTACTTC. Protein: CASSPLGLAGVDEQYF.

The chain carries TRBV18 and TRBJ2-1; unclear D gene. V was shortened by 3 bases and J by 3 bases, with 9 bases between the two germline ends. Germline CDR1 reads KGHSH; CDR2 reads LQKENI. This CDR3 comprises 14 residues. The CDR3 loop is CASSPQSYYNEQFF. The CDR3 DNA sequence: TGTGCCAGCTCACCCCAGTCTTACTACAATGAGCAGTTCTTC.

V is TRBV5-5 and J is TRBJ2-5, with D perhaps matching TRBD1 or TRBD2 (5 bases each). The CDR3 spans 13 residues. Germline-derived CDR1 and CDR2 are SGHKS and YYEKEE (reference sequence). Between the trimmed V and J ends, which lost 2 bases and 5 bases, there was a span of 10 bases. CDR3 loop: CASSLWGGETQYF. Here the CDR3 DNA reads TGTGCCAGCAGCTTATGGGGCGGGGAGACCCAGTACTTC.

CDR3 sequence reads: CASSSLGGEQFF. CDR3 coding DNA: TGCGCCAGCAGCTCCCTAGGAGGCGAGCAGTTCTTC. V and J are TRBV5-1 and TRBJ2-1; perhaps TRBD2 as D (5 bases). The germline V and J ends were trimmed by 3 bases and 10 bases, with 11 bases remaining between them. CDR3 length: 12 residues. In germline, CDR1 is SGHRS, CDR2 YFSETQ.

This sequence joins TRBV30 and TRBJ2-7, with unresolved D. Germline V gene lookup returns CDR1 GTSNPN and CDR2 SVGIG (reference sequence). With 3 bases removed from V and 3 bases from J, the gap between germline ends came to 6 bases. The CDR3 runs 11 residues. CDR3 loop: CAWSQNYEQYF. CDR3 in DNA: TGTGCCTGGAGCCAAAACTACGAGCAGTACTTC.

The V and J genes are TRBV10-3 and TRBJ2-2; maybe TRBD2 (5 bases). Germline CDR1 is ENHRY and CDR2 is SYGVKD. The germline V and J ends were trimmed by 10 bases and 1 base, with 16 bases remaining between them. The CDR3 is 15 amino acids. The CDR3 here is CASSPGLVNTGELFF. For the CDR3, the DNA is TGTGCCAGCAGCCCCGGACTTGTGAACACCGGGGAGCTGTTTTTT.

The chain couples TRBV6-5 to TRBJ1-1; D is unresolved. The CDR3 contains 13 residues. V was shortened by 6 bases and J by 11 bases, with 19 bases between the two germline ends. Germline V gene data show CDR1 as MNHEY and CDR2 as SVGAGI. The CDR3 reads CASRPDGGWNAFF. CDR3 DNA: TGTGCCAGCAGGCCTGACGGAGGATGGAATGCTTTCTTT.

The CDR3 DNA reads as TGTGCCAGCAGTAGGGCAGGGGGACAAGAGACCCAGTACTTC. Its protein is CASSRAGGQETQYF. This chain joins TRBV6-5 and TRBJ2-5, with 7 positions matching TRBD1. CDR1 is MNHEY and CDR2 is SVGAGI in the germline V gene. V trimming: 5 bases; J trimming: 2 bases; junction bases outside the gene matches: 5. The CDR3 extends over 14 amino acids.

The chain combines TRBV29-1 with TRBJ2-1; 9 nucleotides agree with TRBD2. The CDR3 is made up of 15 amino acids. Germline trimming cut 3 bases from V and 3 bases from J; bases unmatched to any gene: 6. Germline lookup yields CDR1 SQVTM and CDR2 ANQGSEA. The CDR3 sequence: CSVEVSGRGYNEQFF. CDR3 coding DNA: TGCAGCGTTGAGGTTAGCGGGAGAGGCTACAATGAGCAGTTCTTC.

The rearrangement links TRBV5-6 to TRBJ2-5; possible D gene TRBD2, 5 bases. The V end lost 3 bases, the J end lost 4 bases, and 13 bases lay between the germline ends. The CDR3 totals 14 residues. From germline, CDR1 is SGHDT and CDR2 YYEEEE. CDR3 in DNA: TGTGCCAGCAGCTCAGACTTGGGGAGAGAGACCCAGTACTTC. Its protein is CASSSDLGRETQYF.

The CDR3 DNA sequence: TGTGCCAGCAGTTACCAGGGGGCAGATACGCAGTATTTT. As protein: CASSYQGADTQYF. The chain is built from TRBV6-5 and TRBJ2-3; TRBD1 aligns across 7 bases. After removal of 2 bases from V and 4 bases from J, the junction contained 0 bases not matched to a gene. The length of the CDR3 is 13 residues. CDR1 is MNHEY, CDR2 SVGAGI, per germline.

The genes are TRBV28 and TRBJ2-1; 11 nucleotides match TRBD2. The CDR3 covers 14 residues. After removal of 6 bases from V and 7 bases from J, the junction contained 5 bases not matched to a gene. The germline CDR1 and CDR2 sequences are MDHEN and SYDVKM. DNA for the CDR3: TGTGCCAGCAGACCGGGACTAGCGGCGAATGAGCAGTTCTTC. Translated: CASRPGLAANEQFF.

The V gene is TRBV27, the J gene TRBJ2-3, with D possibly being TRBD2 (6 bases). Trimming stripped 2 bases from V and 0 bases from J, with 15 bases between. The germline gives CDR1 MNHEY, CDR2 SMNVEV (reference sequence). The CDR3 consists of 17 residues. CDR3 bases: TGTGCCAGCAGTTTAGGCGGGGCGGTGCTAAGCACAGATACGCAGTATTTT. Encoded protein: CASSLGGAVLSTDTQYF.

The chain has TRBV28 and TRBJ2-1; 11 bases map to TRBD2. V lost 1 base, J lost 8 bases, and 25 bases stayed unmatched. CDR1 and CDR2 (germline): MDHEN, SYDVKM. This CDR3 comprises 22 residues. The CDR3: CASSLFSVASLAGGPLTDEQFF. CDR3 nucleotide sequence: TGTGCCAGCAGTTTATTCTCGGTAGCCTCTCTAGCGGGGGGCCCTCTGACGGATGAGCAGTTCTTC.

This sequence joins TRBV29-1 and TRBJ2-5, with TRBD1 matching over 9 bases. The assigned J gene may be wrong: the sequence end matches TRBJ2-7 better. The germline gives CDR1 SQVTM, CDR2 ANQGSEA. This CDR3 region has 14 residues. This CDR3 reads CSVTGTGTSYEQYF. Here the CDR3 DNA reads TGCAGCGTTACCGGGACAGGGACCTCCTACGAGCAGTACTTC.

J is TRBJ1-1 and V is TRBV7-2, with a possible D match to TRBD1 (6 bases). CDR1 and CDR2 from the germline V gene are SGHTA and FQGNSA. V shed 2 bases and J shed 4 bases, with 11 bases lying between them. This CDR3 region has 14 residues. In nucleotides, the CDR3 is TGTGCCAGCAGCTTAAAAGCAGGGGTCACTGAAGCTTTCTTT. Translated, it gives CASSLKAGVTEAFF.

This clone was seen ten or more times. V usage is TRBV6-1 and J usage is TRBJ1-2, with 7 bases that match TRBD1. Trimming removed 8 bases from V and 8 bases from J; junction bases left unmatched: 8. The CDR3 is 12 amino acids. The germline gives CDR1 MNHNS, CDR2 SASEGT. The CDR3 bases are TGTGCCAGCTACGACAGGGTGGGCGGCTACACCTTC. Protein sequence: CASYDRVGGYTF.

The chain links TRBV18 to TRBJ2-5, with 14 positions matching TRBD2. Per germline, CDR1 KGHSH and CDR2 LQKENI. The CDR3 length is 18 residues. V lost 3 bases, J lost 6 bases, and 12 bases stayed unmatched. CDR3 region: CASSPTLGTSGGTKTQYF. The CDR3 nucleotides are TGTGCCAGCTCACCGACTTTGGGGACTAGCGGGGGAACGAAGACCCAGTACTTC. The variable domain in full, completed from reference TRBV18 and TRBJ2-5, reads NAGVMQNPRHLVRRRGQEARLRCSPMKGHSHVYWYRQLPEEGLKFMVYLQKENIIDESGMPKERFSAEFPKEGPSILRIQQVVRGDSAAYFCASSPTLGTSGGTKTQYFGPGTRLLVL.

This clone is a singleton in its sample. CDR3 DNA: TGTGCCTCGAAGGGACTAGCTCGGGAGCAGTACTTC. It translates to CASKGLAREQYF. The chain recombines TRBV28 with TRBJ2-7; 9 bases are shared with TRBD2. The germline CDR1 and CDR2 sequences are MDHEN and SYDVKM. The CDR3 is 12 residues long. J was trimmed by 7 bases and V by 11 bases; bases with no gene match: 9.